This TCR beta chain was profiled in a study of blood T cell repertoires in COVID-19. Across the whole study: T cells, B-cell-depleted T cells, or PBMCs provided the cDNA or gDNA that served as material.

Some clones are missing from TCRdb's copy, which holds only in-frame ones; the method was immunoSEQ multiplex PCR. The sample holds about 80,000 clones, more than 70% seen once. Between the trimmed V and J ends, which lost 5 bases and 2 bases, there was a span of 16 bases. Germline V gives CDR1 WNHNN, CDR2 SYGVQD (reference sequence). The CDR3 is 16 amino acids. Sequenced: peripheral blood. The source is a woman older than 75 with acute or convalescent COVID-19. The chain is built from TRBV10-1 and TRBJ2-1; D may be TRBD2 (5 bases). The CDR3 is CASSRAAQSTYNEQFF. CDR3 nucleotides: TGCGCCAGCAGTCGAGCGGCCCAGAGTACCTACAATGAGCAGTTCTTC.